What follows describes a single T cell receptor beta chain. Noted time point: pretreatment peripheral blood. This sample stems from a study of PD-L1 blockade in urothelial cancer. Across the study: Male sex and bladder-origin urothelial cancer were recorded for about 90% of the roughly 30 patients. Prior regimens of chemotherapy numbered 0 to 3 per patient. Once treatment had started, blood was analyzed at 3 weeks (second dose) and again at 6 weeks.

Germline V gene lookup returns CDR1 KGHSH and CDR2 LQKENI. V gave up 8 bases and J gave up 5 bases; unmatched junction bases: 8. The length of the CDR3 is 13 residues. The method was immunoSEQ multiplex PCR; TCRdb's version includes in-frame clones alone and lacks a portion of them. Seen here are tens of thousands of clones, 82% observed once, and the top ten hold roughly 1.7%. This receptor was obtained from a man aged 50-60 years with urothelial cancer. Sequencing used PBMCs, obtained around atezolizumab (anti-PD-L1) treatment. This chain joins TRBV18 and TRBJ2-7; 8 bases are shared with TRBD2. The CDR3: CASVRGGLDEQYF. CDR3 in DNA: TGTGCCAGCGTCCGGGGGGGTCTCGACGAGCAGTACTTC. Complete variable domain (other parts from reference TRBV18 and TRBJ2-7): NAGVMQNPRHLVRRRGQEARLRCSPMKGHSHVYWYRQLPEEGLKFMVYLQKENIIDESGMPKERFSAEFPKEGPSILRIQQVVRGDSAAYFCASVRGGLDEQYFGPGTRLTVT.